What follows are 31 T cell receptor beta chains derived from one specimen sequenced in a study of T cell responses to AZD1222 COVID-19 vaccine. Sequenced by immunoSEQ multiplex PCR; TCRdb stores in-frame clones only, minus some. The sample lists around 66,000 clones, approximately 79% occurring once. The material was peripheral blood, obtained on day 0 of MenACWY control vaccination. These TCRs come from an adult in good health.

Only one count was recorded for this clone. The rearrangement links TRBV2 to TRBJ2-3; 7 nucleotides line up with TRBD2. Germline V gives CDR1 SNHLY, CDR2 FYNNEI. The trim removed 5 bases at V and 1 base at J, leaving 6 bases unmatched. The CDR3 is 15 residues long. This CDR3 is CASSPWGGGTDTQYF. The CDR3, as DNA: TGTGCCAGCAGTCCTTGGGGGGGTGGCACAGATACGCAGTATTTT.

This clone was detected only once. V is TRBV2 and J is TRBJ2-1; D remains ambiguous. The ends were cut back, 0 bases at V and 7 bases at J, with 13 bases in the middle. Germline V gene data show CDR1 as SNHLY and CDR2 as FYNNEI. The CDR3 is 15 amino acids. The CDR3 DNA is TGTGCCAGCAGTGAAGCAGTGGTAAACGGGAATGAGCAGTTCTTC. Its translation: CASSEAVVNGNEQFF.

This clone was seen more than once but under ten times. The rearrangement links TRBV30 to TRBJ1-2, with D perhaps matching TRBD1 (6 bases). The CDR3 has 11 residues. Germline loops: CDR1 GTSNPN, CDR2 SVGIG (reference sequence). V was clipped by 3 bases and J by 6 bases, with 8 bases between them. The CDR3 spells CAWSQGNGYTF. As DNA, the CDR3 is TGTGCCTGGAGCCAGGGGAATGGCTACACCTTC. The full variable domain, with the rest looked up from reference TRBV30 and TRBJ1-2, is SQTIHQWPATLVQPVGSPLSLECTVEGTSNPNLYWYRQAAGRGLQLLFYSVGIGQISSEVPQNLSASRPQDRQFILSSKKLLLSDSGFYLCAWSQGNGYTFGSGTRLTVV.

V is TRBV19 and J is TRBJ1-2; D is undetermined. Per germline, CDR1 LNHDA and CDR2 SQIVND (reference sequence). V was cut by 2 bases and J by 7 bases, with 14 bases left in between. The CDR3 has 14 residues. CDR3 nucleotides: TGTGCCAGTAGTATAAATGGACTCGACGGTGGCTACACCTTC. Amino acids: CASSINGLDGGYTF.

The chain couples TRBV28 to TRBJ1-5; D is unclear. Germline loops: CDR1 MDHEN, CDR2 SYDVKM. This CDR3 contains 14 residues. Trimming stripped 7 bases from V and 2 bases from J, with 12 bases between. CDR3 nucleotide sequence: TGTGCCAGCATAGCCAGGCTTGGCAATCAGCCCCAGCATTTT. It yields the protein CASIARLGNQPQHF.

The chain has TRBV13 and TRBJ2-1, with 9 bases lining up with TRBD2. Germline values: CDR1 PRHDT, CDR2 FYEKMQ (reference sequence). Trimming took 4 bases from V and 5 from J; bases not matched to a gene: 6. The CDR3 consists of 15 residues. CDR3 residues: CASSWGLARNNEQFF. The CDR3 coding sequence is TGTGCCAGCAGCTGGGGACTAGCCCGAAACAATGAGCAGTTCTTC.

The chain joins TRBV6-5 to TRBJ1-2, with 7 bases lining up with TRBD1. The V segment lost 6 bases and the J segment 2 bases; nucleotides outside the gene matches: 6. The V gene's germline CDR1 is MNHEY and CDR2 SVGAGI. CDR3 length: 14 amino acids. The CDR3 is CASRHRGGNYGYTF. In nucleotides, the CDR3 is TGTGCCAGCAGACACAGGGGAGGAAACTATGGCTACACCTTC.

This chain links TRBV20-1 with TRBJ2-3, with D unclear. Germline CDR1 reads DFQATT; CDR2 reads SNEGSKA (reference sequence). The V end was cut by 6 bases, the J end by 3 bases, with 7 bases between. The CDR3 length is 11 residues. The CDR3 nucleotides read TGCAGTGCCGCGCATACAGATACGCAGTATTTT. Its translation is CSAAHTDTQYF.

The chain uses TRBV4-1 and TRBJ1-2; tentative D call: TRBD1 (5 bases). The CDR3 contains 14 residues. The germline V and J ends were trimmed by 4 bases and 7 bases, with 16 bases remaining between them. The germline CDR1 and CDR2 sequences are MGHRA and YSYEKL. The CDR3 region is CASSLIEGDPGYTF. For the CDR3, the DNA is TGCGCCAGCAGCCTCATTGAAGGGGATCCTGGCTACACCTTC.

The chain uses TRBV12-3 or TRBV12-4 and TRBJ2-1, with a possible D match to TRBD2 (5 bases). Trimming cost V 1 base and J 10 bases, with 11 bases left between them. The CDR3 runs to 13 residues. This chain's CDR3 is CASSLVEGSEQFF. In nucleotides, the CDR3 is TGTGCCAGCAGTTTAGTTGAGGGATCAGAGCAGTTCTTC.

V and J are TRBV28 and TRBJ2-3; either TRBD1 or TRBD2 may supply D (5 bases each). The CDR3 totals 15 residues. V lost 3 bases and J lost 4, with 14 bases in between. CDR1 and CDR2 from the germline V gene are MDHEN and SYDVKM. The CDR3 DNA reads TGTGCCAGCAGTTTCACGTCAGGGCGGGCAGATACGCAGTATTTT. Amino acids: CASSFTSGRADTQYF. Together with reference TRBV28 and TRBJ2-3, the CDR3 gives the full variable domain: DVKVTQSSRYLVKRTGEKVFLECVQDMDHENMFWYRQDPGLGLRLIYFSYDVKMKEKGDIPEGYSVSREKKERFSLILESASTNQTSMYLCASSFTSGRADTQYFGPGTRLTVL.

This clone has a handful of counts. The J gene is TRBJ2-7, the V gene TRBV9; D gene uncertain. Germline V gene data show CDR1 as SGDLS and CDR2 as YYNGEE. V was shortened by 4 bases and J by 1 base, with 12 bases between the two germline ends. The length of the CDR3 is 14 residues. In nucleotides, the CDR3 is TGTGCCAGCAGCACCAGCTGGATTTCCTACGAGCAGTACTTC. Its translation is CASSTSWISYEQYF. Together with reference TRBV9 and TRBJ2-7, the CDR3 gives the full variable domain: DSGVTQTPKHLITATGQRVTLRCSPRSGDLSVYWYQQSLDQGLQFLIQYYNGEERAKGNILERFSAQQFPDLHSELNLSSLELGDSALYFCASSTSWISYEQYFGPGTRLTVT.

This chain joins TRBV11-3 and TRBJ2-3; no clear D gene. CDR3 length equals 14 residues. Between the trimmed V and J ends, which lost 5 bases and 2 bases, there was a span of 11 bases. Germline V gene lookup returns CDR1 SGHNT and CDR2 YENEEA. The CDR3 protein is CASSVTRNTDTQYF. CDR3 DNA: TGTGCCAGCAGCGTTACACGGAACACAGATACGCAGTATTTT.

This sequence joins TRBV5-1 and TRBJ2-2; 7 positions agree with TRBD1. The CDR3 is 16 amino acids. Germline V gives CDR1 SGHRS, CDR2 YFSETQ. The V segment lost 0 bases and the J segment 0 bases; nucleotides outside the gene matches: 2. CDR3 protein: CASSLEGGANTGELFF. CDR3 DNA sequence: TGCGCCAGCAGCTTGGAAGGGGGCGCGAACACCGGGGAGCTGTTTTTT.

V and J are TRBV6-5 and TRBJ1-1, with no clear D. The CDR3 is 15 amino acids. Germline-derived CDR1 and CDR2 are MNHEY and SVGAGI. Trimming stripped 0 bases from V and 4 bases from J, with 12 bases between. Written as DNA, the CDR3 is TGTGCCAGCAGTTACTCGCGGCCCATGAGCACTGAAGCTTTCTTT. Translating it yields CASSYSRPMSTEAFF.

For the CDR3, the DNA is TGTGCCAGCAGTGAAGCCGGACAGGGGGCGCGACCTGGCTACACCTTC. Translated: CASSEAGQGARPGYTF. This rearrangement joins TRBV6-1 to TRBJ1-2; 11 bases agree with TRBD1. The junction had 7 bases not matched to a gene; V was cut back by 0 bases and J by 7 bases. This CDR3 spans 16 amino acids. The germline V gene encodes CDR1 MNHNS and CDR2 SASEGT.

J is TRBJ2-7 and V is TRBV27; 8 nucleotides line up with TRBD1. CDR1 MNHEY and CDR2 SMNVEV come from the germline V gene (reference sequence). Trimming removed 4 bases from V and 5 bases from J; junction bases left unmatched: 10. The CDR3 sequence is 15 residues long. CDR3 residues: CASSYSNRGFNEQYF. The DNA of the CDR3 is TGTGCCAGCAGTTACTCTAACAGGGGGTTCAACGAGCAGTACTTC.

The chain combines TRBV6-6 with TRBJ2-5, with D possibly being TRBD2 (6 bases). The CDR3 is 14 amino acids. Looked up from germline, CDR1 is MNHNY and CDR2 is SVGAGI (reference sequence). Trimming cost V 6 bases and J 5 bases, with 16 bases left between them. Here the CDR3 reads CASSPDPSGETQYF. The CDR3 DNA is TGTGCCAGCAGCCCGGACCCGAGCGGGGAGACCCAGTACTTC.

J is TRBJ2-7 and V is TRBV6-1; 10 positions match TRBD1. CDR1 is MNHNS, CDR2 SASEGT, per germline. Trimming removed 3 bases from V and 3 bases from J; junction bases left unmatched: 5. The CDR3 is 15 residues long. The CDR3 region is CASSENDRGLYEQYF. Written as DNA, the CDR3 is TGTGCCAGCAGTGAGAACGACAGGGGGCTCTACGAGCAGTACTTC.

The gene calls are TRBV11-2 and TRBJ1-4, with D possibly matching TRBD1 (5 bases). The CDR3 covers 15 residues. The germline V and J ends were trimmed by 0 bases and 8 bases, with 13 bases remaining between them. The germline V gene has CDR1 SGHAT and CDR2 FQNNGV. The CDR3, as DNA: TGTGCCAGCAGCTTAGATCGAGGAAGGGGAGAAAAACTGTTTTTT. The encoded protein is CASSLDRGRGEKLFF.

The chain recombines TRBV5-1 with TRBJ2-5; 7 bases match TRBD1. CDR1 is SGHRS, CDR2 YFSETQ, per germline. CDR3 length: 17 amino acids. J lost 0 bases, V lost 2 bases, and 10 bases had no gene match. The CDR3 bases are TGCGCCAGCAGCTTAGGGGGACAGATGGGGTACCAAGAGACCCAGTACTTC. Translated: CASSLGGQMGYQETQYF. Full variable domain (missing parts from reference TRBV5-1 and TRBJ2-5): KAGVTQTPRYLIKTRGQQVTLSCSPISGHRSVSWYQQTPGQGLQFLFEYFSETQRNKGNFPGRFSGRQFSNSRSEMNVSTLELGDSALYLCASSLGGQMGYQETQYFGPGTRLLVL.

V gene TRBV2 combines with J gene TRBJ2-2; D remains ambiguous. Germline assignment: CDR1 SNHLY and CDR2 FYNNEI. Trimming stripped 1 base from V and 0 bases from J, with 9 bases between. This CDR3 spans 16 amino acids. CDR3 in amino acids: CASSEGIQPNTGELFF. CDR3 nucleotide sequence: TGTGCCAGCAGTGAAGGTATACAGCCGAACACCGGGGAGCTGTTTTTT.

The V call is TRBV30, the J call TRBJ1-2, with a possible D match to TRBD1 (6 bases). CDR3 length equals 15 residues. V dropped 7 bases and J dropped 3 bases, with 21 bases sitting between them. Per the germline V gene, CDR1 is GTSNPN and CDR2 is SVGIG (reference sequence). CDR3 sequence reads: CASTRPGAIYYGYTF. The CDR3 region has the DNA TGTGCCTCAACTAGACCAGGGGCCATTTACTATGGCTACACCTTC.

V and J are TRBV7-8 and TRBJ2-2, with no clear D. The length of the CDR3 is 16 residues. Germline lookup yields CDR1 SGHVS and CDR2 FQNEAQ. V was clipped by 5 bases and J by 0 bases, with 13 bases between them. The CDR3 DNA follows: TGTGCCAGCAGCACCCACGGAGTCACGAACACCGGGGAGCTGTTTTTT. Its translation is CASSTHGVTNTGELFF.

The genes are TRBV28 and TRBJ2-7; 9 bases fit TRBD1. CDR1 is MDHEN and CDR2 is SYDVKM in the germline V gene. With V trimmed by 5 bases and J by 5 bases, 13 bases remained unmatched. The CDR3 sequence is 16 residues long. The CDR3 reads CASSLRSGTGNHEQYF. The CDR3, as DNA: TGTGCCAGCAGTCTTCGTTCCGGGACAGGGAATCACGAGCAGTACTTC.

V gene TRBV7-6 combines with J gene TRBJ2-2; 12 bases align to TRBD1. The V segment lost 5 bases and the J segment 6 bases; nucleotides outside the gene matches: 7. Germline V gene data show CDR1 as SGHVS and CDR2 as FNYEAQ. The CDR3 covers 16 residues. The CDR3 DNA is TGTGCCAGCAGCCCCGCGGGGACAGGGGGCTCCGGGGAGCTGTTTTTT. Protein sequence: CASSPAGTGGSGELFF.

This chain uses TRBV3-1 (or the pseudogene TRBV3-2) with TRBJ2-7; 8 bases align to TRBD1. The CDR3 sequence is 18 residues long. The germline gives CDR1 LGHDT, CDR2 YNNKEL (reference sequence). Losses at the gene ends were 0 bases for V and 6 bases for J; bases not matched to a gene: 16. The CDR3 here is CASSQDYWGGRGLREQYF. The CDR3 region has the DNA TGTGCCAGCAGCCAAGATTACTGGGGCGGCAGGGGGCTGCGCGAGCAGTACTTC.

This clone was observed a handful of times. The chain combines TRBV6-2 or TRBV6-3 with TRBJ1-3; D gene uncertain. The CDR3 consists of 13 residues. Germline CDR1 reads MNHEY; CDR2 reads SVGEGT. V lost 5 bases to trimming and J lost 8 bases, with 13 bases between them. CDR3: CASSNVPGDTIYF. The CDR3 DNA reads TGTGCCAGCAGTAACGTCCCCGGAGACACCATATATTTT.

This sequence joins TRBV7-9 and TRBJ2-1; D tentatively fits TRBD1 or TRBD2 (5 bases each). V lost 3 bases and J lost 9, with 9 bases in between. There are 12 residues in the CDR3. The germline gives CDR1 SEHNR, CDR2 FQNEAQ (reference sequence). The CDR3 here is CASSLGTLEQFF. CDR3 DNA sequence: TGTGCCAGCAGCTTGGGGACCCTTGAGCAGTTCTTC.

As to this clone: Relative to the germline gene, one junction end is altered; a read error may explain this. The chain links TRBV2 to TRBJ2-7; 10 nucleotides line up with TRBD1. Per germline, CDR1 SNHLY and CDR2 FYNNEI. The CDR3 totals 12 residues. Here the CDR3 reads CASSGGAGQGHF. CDR3 sequence (DNA): TGTGCCAGCAGTGGGGGTGCGGGACAGGGGCACTTC.

CDR3 sequence (DNA): TGTGCCAGCAGCGTAGGCACTAGCGGGGGCCTTTCCTACAATGAGCAGTTCTTC. Protein: CASSVGTSGGLSYNEQFF. The chain employs TRBV9 and TRBJ2-1; 11 nucleotides align to TRBD2. CDR1 and CDR2 from the germline V gene are SGDLS and YYNGEE. The CDR3 length is 18 residues. V gave up 0 bases and J gave up 1 base; unmatched junction bases: 6.